This T cell receptor (beta chain) is from a study of shared clonotypes between healthy human individuals. V was pared by 3 bases and J by 3 bases, with 13 bases between. The germline gives CDR1 MDHEN, CDR2 SYDVKM. The CDR3 is 15 residues long. Sequencing was performed with immunoSEQ multiplex PCR; in TCRdb, only in-frame clones are kept and a portion is missing. The sample yields a few hundred thousand clones, 70% to 80% seen once. Sequencing used PBMCs. The clonotype originates from a middle-aged woman in good health. Some clones in this sample may be carry-over from other donors' samples. The chain has TRBV28 and TRBJ2-3; no reliable D call. CDR3 sequence: CASSFDILRTDTQYF. CDR3 nucleotide sequence: TGTGCCAGCAGTTTCGACATCCTAAGAACAGATACGCAGTATTTT.